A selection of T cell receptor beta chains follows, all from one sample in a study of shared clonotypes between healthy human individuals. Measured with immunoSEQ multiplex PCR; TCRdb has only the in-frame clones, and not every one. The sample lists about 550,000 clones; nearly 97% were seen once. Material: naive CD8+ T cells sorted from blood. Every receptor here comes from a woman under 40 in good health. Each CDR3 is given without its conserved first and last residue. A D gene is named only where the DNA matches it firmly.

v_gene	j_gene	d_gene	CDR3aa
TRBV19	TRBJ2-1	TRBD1	ASARDRGRLYNEQF
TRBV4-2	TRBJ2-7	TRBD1	ASSQEGTASYEQY
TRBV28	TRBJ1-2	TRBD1	ASSSLDRDYGYT
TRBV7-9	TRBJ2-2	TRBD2	ASSPTSGRAGELF
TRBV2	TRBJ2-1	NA	ASSETGFHEQF
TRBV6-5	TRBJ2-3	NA	ASSKPPAGDTQY
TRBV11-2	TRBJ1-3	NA	ASSLEVAPGNTIY
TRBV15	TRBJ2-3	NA	ATSRDHGGSTDTQY
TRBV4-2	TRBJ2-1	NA	ASSQDTDFSGFYNEQF
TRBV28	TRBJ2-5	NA	ASNADIQETQY
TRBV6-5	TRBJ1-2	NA	ASRLSGMNYGYT
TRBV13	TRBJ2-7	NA	ASSSKQGGYEQY
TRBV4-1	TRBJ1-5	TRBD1	ASSPRDRGVLPQH
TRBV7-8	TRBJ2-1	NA	ASSLVGGSEQF
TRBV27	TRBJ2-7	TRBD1	ASTRTGGILEQY
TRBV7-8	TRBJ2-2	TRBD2	ASSPWRGATGELF
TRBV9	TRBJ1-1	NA	ASSVDQQGMNTEAF
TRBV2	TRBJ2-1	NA	ASSLAGNSYNEQF
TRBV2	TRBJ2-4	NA	ASSQGIQY
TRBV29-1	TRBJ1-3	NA	SGGTASSGNTIY
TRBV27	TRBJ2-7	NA	ASSLGRSSYEQY
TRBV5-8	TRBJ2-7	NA	ASRIEGGPYEQY
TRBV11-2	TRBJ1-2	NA	ASSLGGTGYGYT
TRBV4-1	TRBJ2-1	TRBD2	ASSPLAGGYEQF
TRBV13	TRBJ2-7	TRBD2	ASSSKRTTSGGSYEQY
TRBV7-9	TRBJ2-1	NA	ASSFTVENEQF
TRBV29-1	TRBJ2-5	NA	SVELVQSQETQY
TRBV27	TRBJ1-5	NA	ASRPLVGGNQPQH
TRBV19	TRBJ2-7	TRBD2	ASSLGTSGSYEQY
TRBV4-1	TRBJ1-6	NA	ASSQMSGVSNSPLH